This is a list of T cell receptor beta chains from one sample in a study of CD8 T cells in ankylosing spondylitis. TCRdb passed the 5' RACE reads through MiXCR, listing each CDR3 protein once. The sample lists about 66,000 distinct CDR3 sequences, roughly 6.1% occurring once. The sequencing sample was made of synovial fluid, either unsorted or a sorted T cell fraction (not recorded which). All receptors come from a male donor with ankylosing spondylitis. The CDR3 runs from the conserved cysteine through the conserved F or W. The D gene is left open where the match is weak. Expanded clones get a size class; other rows say once, few or many, or leave the size out.

- | many | TRBJ1-4 | TRBV5-1 | CASSHGRTLNEKLFF | TGCGCCAGCAGCCACGGACGGACGTTGAATGAAAAACTGTTTTTT
- | many | TRBJ2-5 | TRBV7-7 | CASSLGIGRGETQYF | TGTGCCAGCAGCTTAGGGATAGGTAGAGGAGAGACCCAGTACTTC
- | - | TRBJ1-6 | TRBV28 | CASSLRNSPLHF | TGTGCCAGCAGTTTGAGGAATTCACCCCTCCACTTT
- | few | TRBJ1-6 | TRBV6-6 | CASRVGDSPLHF | TGTGCCAGCAGAGTGGGGGATTCACCCCTCCACTTT
TRBD2 | many | TRBJ2-7 | TRBV20-1 | CSAESGTSYEQYF | TGCAGTGCCGAGAGTGGGACTAGCTACGAGCAGTACTTC
TRBD2 | many | TRBJ2-3 | TRBV5-6 | CASSLKTSGRAPDTQYF | TGTGCCAGCAGCTTGAAGACTAGCGGGAGGGCACCAGATACGCAGTATTTT
TRBD1 | many | TRBJ1-4 | TRBV5-5 | CASSTNRGPNEKLFF | TGTGCCAGCAGCACAAACAGGGGGCCGAATGAAAAACTGTTTTTT
TRBD1 | - | TRBJ2-1 | TRBV6-1 | CASSEAQGQPNNEQFF | TGTGCCAGCAGTGAAGCGCAGGGACAGCCAAACAATGAGCAGTTCTTC
- | many | TRBJ2-1 | TRBV12-3/TRBV12-4 | CASSPTGYEQFF | TGTGCCAGCAGTCCGACGGGTTATGAGCAGTTCTTC
- | many | TRBJ2-2 | TRBV30 | CAWGLRGTGELFF | TGTGCCTGGGGACTACGGGGCACCGGGGAGCTGTTTTTT
- | many | TRBJ2-5 | TRBV7-8 | CASSYRTRPETQYF | TGTGCCAGCAGCTATCGAACTAGGCCAGAGACCCAGTACTTC
TRBD2 | many | TRBJ2-1 | TRBV20-1 | CSAIDTRREISNEQFF | TGCAGTGCAATAGATACCCGGCGGGAGATCAGCAATGAGCAGTTCTTC
TRBD2 | - | TRBJ2-5 | TRBV18 | CASSPLTSGSRETQYF | TGTGCCAGCTCACCACTAACTAGCGGGAGTCGAGAGACCCAGTACTTC
TRBD2 | few | TRBJ2-1 | TRBV11-3 | CASSLSGTTDNEQFF | TGTGCCAGCAGCTTGAGCGGGACGACTGACAATGAGCAGTTCTTC
TRBD1 | many | TRBJ1-5 | TRBV6-1 | CASRGDRASNQPQHF | TGTGCCAGCAGGGGAGACAGGGCTAGCAATCAGCCCCAGCATTTT
- | many | TRBJ1-5 | TRBV19 | CASSILREDQPQHF | TGTGCCAGTAGTATACTCAGGGAGGATCAGCCCCAGCATTTT
- | many | TRBJ2-4 | TRBV29-1 | CSTQTTFGAKNIQYF | TGCAGCACCCAGACAACTTTTGGGGCCAAAAACATTCAGTACTTC
- | many | TRBJ2-7 | TRBV5-5 | CASSLGGLEQYF | TGTGCCAGCAGCTTGGGCGGGTTGGAGCAGTACTTC
TRBD2 | - | TRBJ2-2 | TRBV7-2 | CASRSRTSGLNGELFF | TGTGCCAGCAGGTCTCGGACTAGCGGGCTGAACGGGGAGCTGTTTTTT
- | few | TRBJ1-6 | TRBV13 | CASSAFNSPLHF | TGTGCCAGCAGCGCGTTTAATTCACCCCTCCACTTT
- | many | TRBJ2-1 | TRBV20-1 | CSAPPRDPPKVEQFF | TGCAGTGCTCCCCCCCGGGACCCACCTAAGGTCGAGCAGTTCTTC
- | - | TRBJ2-3 | TRBV7-9 | CASRRDSTDTQYF | TGTGCCAGCCGTAGGGACAGCACAGATACGCAGTATTTT
TRBD2 | - | TRBJ2-2 | TRBV2 | CASSTGGLAVNTGELFF | TGTGCCAGCTCAACGGGGGGACTAGCGGTAAACACCGGGGAGCTGTTTTTT
- | - | TRBJ2-2 | TRBV2 | CASSEFIAGELFF | TGTGCCAGCAGTGAATTTATTGCCGGGGAGCTGTTTTTT
TRBD2 | many | TRBJ2-1 | TRBV20-1 | CSASREAEQFF | TGCAGTGCTAGTCGGGAGGCTGAGCAGTTCTTC
TRBD2 | - | TRBJ2-3 | TRBV10-3 | CAISATSGGDTQYF | TGTGCCATCAGTGCTACTAGCGGCGGAGATACGCAGTATTTT
- | - | TRBJ1-1 | TRBV5-5 | CASSLALANTEAFF | TGTGCCAGCAGCTTGGCCCTGGCGAACACTGAAGCTTTCTTT
TRBD1 | few | TRBJ2-2 | TRBV7-9 | CASGPSTGGPNTGELFF | TGTGCCAGCGGACCCTCGACAGGGGGCCCGAACACCGGGGAGCTGTTTTTT
TRBD2 | - | TRBJ2-1 | TRBV19 | CASRASGRGPYNEQFF | TGTGCCAGTAGGGCTAGCGGGAGGGGCCCCTACAATGAGCAGTTCTTC
TRBD2 | - | TRBJ2-1 | TRBV7-6 | CASSFSGGHEQFF | TGTGCCAGCAGCTTTTCGGGAGGGCATGAGCAGTTCTTC
- | many | TRBJ2-1 | TRBV7-8 | CASSGLEGEQFF | TGTGCCAGCTCGGGACTGGAAGGCGAGCAGTTCTTC
TRBD2 | many | TRBJ2-7 | TRBV9 | CASSALAGEISYEQYF | TGTGCCAGCAGCGCCCTCGCGGGAGAGATCTCCTACGAGCAGTACTTC
- | few | TRBJ2-6 | TRBV6-1 | CATLSSGANVLTF | TGTGCCACCTTAAGCTCTGGGGCCAACGTCCTGACTTTC
- | medium-sized | TRBJ2-7 | TRBV29-1 | CSVVWGARRAYEQYF | TGCAGCGTTGTATGGGGGGCTAGGCGAGCCTACGAGCAGTACTTC
- | many | TRBJ1-2 | TRBV7-2 | CASSNPGPIYGYTF | TGTGCCAGCAGCAATCCTGGGCCGATCTATGGCTACACCTTC
- | - | TRBJ2-6 | TRBV5-4 | CASSTGGTGGANVLTF | TGTGCCAGCAGCACCGGGGGTACGGGCGGGGCCAACGTCCTGACTTTC
TRBD1 | few | TRBJ2-1 | TRBV2 | CASSDLQGAEQFF | TGTGCCAGCAGTGATCTTCAGGGGGCTGAGCAGTTCTTC
- | few | TRBJ1-5 | TRBV7-8 | CASTHEGGGNQPQHF | TGTGCCAGCACCCATGAGGGGGGGGGCAATCAGCCCCAGCATTTT
TRBD2 | few | TRBJ2-1 | TRBV4-3 | CASSQETGGYNEQFF | TGCGCCAGCAGCCAAGAGACCGGGGGGTACAATGAGCAGTTCTTC
- | many | TRBJ2-7 | TRBV20-1 | CSASRRESSYEQYF | TGCAGTGCTAGTCGACGGGAGAGCTCCTACGAGCAGTACTTC
TRBD1 | few | TRBJ2-6 | TRBV6-6 | CASSYGTGAGANVLTF | TGTGCCAGCAGTTACGGGACAGGGGCTGGGGCCAACGTCCTGACTTTC
- | few | TRBJ1-1 | TRBV27 | CASSSYYSPPVNTEAFF | TGTGCCAGCAGTTCCTACTATTCTCCTCCAGTGAACACTGAAGCTTTCTTT
- | many | TRBJ1-2 | TRBV28 | CASRDYRNYGYTF | TGTGCCAGCAGAGATTACCGTAACTATGGCTACACCTTC
- | few | TRBJ2-2 | TRBV12-3/TRBV12-4 | CASSSIHTGELFF | TGTGCCAGCAGTTCTATTCACACCGGGGAGCTGTTTTTT
- | few | TRBJ1-1 | TRBV28 | CASSRRGGRNTEAFF | TGTGCCAGCAGCCGGAGGGGGGGACGGAACACTGAAGCTTTCTTT
TRBD2 | - | TRBJ2-1 | TRBV7-7 | CASSYGLAHNEQFF | TGTGCTAGCAGCTACGGACTAGCACACAATGAGCAGTTCTTC